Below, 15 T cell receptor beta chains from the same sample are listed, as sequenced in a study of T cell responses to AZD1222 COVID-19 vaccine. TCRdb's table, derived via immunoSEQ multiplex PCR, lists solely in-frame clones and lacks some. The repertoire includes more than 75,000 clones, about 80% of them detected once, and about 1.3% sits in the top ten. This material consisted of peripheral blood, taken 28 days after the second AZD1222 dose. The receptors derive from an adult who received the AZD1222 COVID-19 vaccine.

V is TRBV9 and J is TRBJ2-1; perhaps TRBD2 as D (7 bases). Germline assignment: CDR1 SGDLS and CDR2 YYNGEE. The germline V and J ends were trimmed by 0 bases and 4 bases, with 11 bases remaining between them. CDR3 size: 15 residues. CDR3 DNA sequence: TGTGCCAGCAGCGTAGCGGGGGGCCTTTACAATGAGCAGTTCTTC. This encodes CASSVAGGLYNEQFF.

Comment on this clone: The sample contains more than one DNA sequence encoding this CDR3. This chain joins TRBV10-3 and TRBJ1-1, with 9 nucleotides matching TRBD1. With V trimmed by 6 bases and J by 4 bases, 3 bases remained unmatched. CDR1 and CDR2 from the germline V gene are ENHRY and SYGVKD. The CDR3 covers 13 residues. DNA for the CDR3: TGTGCCATCAGCGAGACAGGGGGCACTGAAGCTTTCTTT. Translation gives CAISETGGTEAFF.

CDR3 sequence: CASSLWASGGVLRPYNEQFF. For the CDR3, the DNA is TGTGCCAGCAGCTTATGGGCTAGCGGGGGAGTACTTCGCCCCTACAATGAGCAGTTCTTC. The chain is built from TRBV7-3 and TRBJ2-1, with 10 positions matching TRBD2. V trimming: 2 bases; J trimming: 2 bases; junction bases outside the gene matches: 15. The CDR3 totals 20 residues. The germline gives CDR1 SGHTA, CDR2 FQGTGA.

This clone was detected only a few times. CDR3 DNA: TGCGCCAGCAGCCAAGTTGGAAACACCATATATTTT. Amino acids: CASSQVGNTIYF. The rearrangement links TRBV4-1 to TRBJ1-3, with D hard to call. Per the germline V gene, CDR1 is MGHRA and CDR2 is YSYEKL. V lost 1 base and J 3 bases, leaving 1 base between the germline ends. The CDR3 contains 12 residues.

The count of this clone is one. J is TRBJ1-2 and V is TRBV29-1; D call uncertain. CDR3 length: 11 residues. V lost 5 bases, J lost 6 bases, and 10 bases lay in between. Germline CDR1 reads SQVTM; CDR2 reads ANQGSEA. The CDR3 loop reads CSVLSGDGYTF. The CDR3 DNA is TGCAGCGTTCTATCCGGGGATGGCTACACCTTC.

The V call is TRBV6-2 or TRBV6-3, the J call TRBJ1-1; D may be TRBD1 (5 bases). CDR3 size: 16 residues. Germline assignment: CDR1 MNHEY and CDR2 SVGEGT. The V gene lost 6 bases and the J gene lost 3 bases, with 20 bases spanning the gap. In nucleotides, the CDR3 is TGTGCCAGCAGCCCTGTTCCAGGGTACCAGGACACTGAAGCTTTCTTT. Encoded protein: CASSPVPGYQDTEAFF.

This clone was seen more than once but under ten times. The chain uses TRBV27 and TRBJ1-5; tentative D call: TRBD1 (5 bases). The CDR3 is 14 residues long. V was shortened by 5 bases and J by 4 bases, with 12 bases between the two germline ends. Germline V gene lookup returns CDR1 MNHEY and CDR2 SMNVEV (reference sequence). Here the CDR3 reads CASSQSQGNQPQHF. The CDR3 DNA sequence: TGTGCCAGCAGTCAGTCGCAGGGAAATCAGCCCCAGCATTTT.

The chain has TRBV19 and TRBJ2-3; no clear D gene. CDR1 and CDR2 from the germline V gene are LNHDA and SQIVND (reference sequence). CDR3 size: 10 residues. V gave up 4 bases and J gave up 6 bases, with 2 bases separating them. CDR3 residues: CASSRDTQYF. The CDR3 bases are TGTGCCAGTAGTAGGGATACGCAGTATTTT.

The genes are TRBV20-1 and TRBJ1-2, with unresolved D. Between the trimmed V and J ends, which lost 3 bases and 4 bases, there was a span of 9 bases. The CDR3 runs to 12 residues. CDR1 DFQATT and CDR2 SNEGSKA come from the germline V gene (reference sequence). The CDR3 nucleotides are TGCAGTGCTAGTAAGGACCTCTATGGCTACACCTTC. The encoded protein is CSASKDLYGYTF.

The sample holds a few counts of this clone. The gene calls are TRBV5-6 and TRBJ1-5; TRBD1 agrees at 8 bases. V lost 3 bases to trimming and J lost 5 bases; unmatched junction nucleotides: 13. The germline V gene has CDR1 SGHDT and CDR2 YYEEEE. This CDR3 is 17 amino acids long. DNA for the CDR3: TGTGCCAGCAGCTCGCGGATAGGGGGACAGGCTTATCAGCCCCAGCATTTT. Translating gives CASSSRIGGQAYQPQHF.

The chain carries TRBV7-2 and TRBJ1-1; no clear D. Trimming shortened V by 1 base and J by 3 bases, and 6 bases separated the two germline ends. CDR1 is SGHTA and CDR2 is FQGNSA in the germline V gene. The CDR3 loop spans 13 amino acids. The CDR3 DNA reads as TGTGCCAGCAGCTTAGACAGCTACACTGAAGCTTTCTTT. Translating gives CASSLDSYTEAFF.

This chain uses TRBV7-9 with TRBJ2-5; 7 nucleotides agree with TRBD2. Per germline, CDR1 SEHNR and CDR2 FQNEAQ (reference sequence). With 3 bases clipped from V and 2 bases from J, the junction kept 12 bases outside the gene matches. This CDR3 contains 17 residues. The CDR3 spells CASSFRLRLAAQETQYF. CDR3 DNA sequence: TGTGCCAGCAGCTTTCGGTTGAGGCTAGCGGCTCAAGAGACCCAGTACTTC.

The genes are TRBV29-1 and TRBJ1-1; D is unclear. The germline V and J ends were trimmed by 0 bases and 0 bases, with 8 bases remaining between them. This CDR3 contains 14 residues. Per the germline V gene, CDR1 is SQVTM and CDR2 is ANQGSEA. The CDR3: CSVEDGMVNTEAFF. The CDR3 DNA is TGCAGCGTTGAAGATGGAATGGTGAACACTGAAGCTTTCTTT.

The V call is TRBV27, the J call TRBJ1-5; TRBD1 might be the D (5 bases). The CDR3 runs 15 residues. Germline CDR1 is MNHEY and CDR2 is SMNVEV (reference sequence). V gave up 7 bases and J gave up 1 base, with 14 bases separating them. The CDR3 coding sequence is TGTGCCAGCAATCCCTCGTGGGGCAGCAATCAGCCCCAGCATTTT. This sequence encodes CASNPSWGSNQPQHF.

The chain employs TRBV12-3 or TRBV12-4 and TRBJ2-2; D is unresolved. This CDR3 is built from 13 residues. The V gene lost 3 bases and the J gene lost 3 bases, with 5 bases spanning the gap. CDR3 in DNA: TGTGCCAGCAGTTTTTCGGACACCGGGGAGCTGTTTTTT. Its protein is CASSFSDTGELFF.